The 30 T cell receptor beta chains in this list originate from one sample, sequenced in a study of T-cell memory formation after mild COVID-19. TCRdb recomputed calls from the 5' RACE reads with MiXCR, one row per CDR3 protein. The data show around 320,000 distinct CDR3 sequences, over 25% seen once. Sequencing used PBMCs or a T cell subset sorted from them (not recorded which). These receptor sequences come from an adult woman who had mild COVID-19 (a few samples of this study predate the infection). Cell type and time point are not known.

CDR3 sequence (DNA): TGTGCCAGCAGCCAAGATCTAGCCTCCCGGGCCAACGTCCTGACTTTC. It translates to CASSQDLASRANVLTF. J is TRBJ2-6 and V is TRBV4-2; possible D gene TRBD2, 5 bases. V lost 0 bases and J 5 bases, leaving 11 bases between the germline ends. Germline loops: CDR1 LGHNA, CDR2 YNFKEQ. The CDR3 has 16 residues.

CDR3 bases: TGTGCCAGCAGTTTTGGGGGCCGGAACACCGGGGAGCTGTTTTTT. Translated: CASSFGGRNTGELFF. This chain joins TRBV12-3 or TRBV12-4 and TRBJ2-2; weak D call: TRBD1 (6 bases). The CDR3 loop spans 15 amino acids. V lost 3 bases, J lost 1 base, and 9 bases lay in between.

This clonotype was seen only a few times. The chain uses TRBV6-6 and TRBJ1-2, with a weak D call TRBD1 (5 bases). V was pared by 6 bases and J by 8 bases, with 19 bases between. Germline loops: CDR1 MNHNY, CDR2 SVGAGI (reference sequence). CDR3 length: 14 amino acids. The CDR3 is CASSPSGTAGGYTF. DNA of the CDR3: TGTGCCAGCAGCCCCTCGGGGACCGCGGGAGGCTACACCTTC.

This clonotype occurred a few times. The chain carries TRBV5-1 and TRBJ2-3; D possibly corresponds to TRBD2 (6 bases). With 4 bases removed from V and 9 bases from J, the gap between germline ends came to 12 bases. CDR1 is SGHRS, CDR2 YFSETQ, per germline. The CDR3 contains 12 residues. DNA for the CDR3: TGCGCCAGCAGCACCAGACTAGACACGCAGTATTTT. Residues: CASSTRLDTQYF.

This clonotype was seen a few times. The genes are TRBV24-1 and TRBJ2-5; D might be TRBD1 (6 bases). The CDR3 runs 16 residues. Looked up from germline, CDR1 is KGHDR and CDR2 is SFDVKD. V was cut by 1 base and J by 3 bases, with 14 bases left in between. CDR3 bases: TGTGCCACCAGTGATTTAAGCGGCAGGGGTGAAGAGACCCAGTACTTC. It translates to CATSDLSGRGEETQYF.

The V and J genes are TRBV20-1 and TRBJ1-5; 7 bases are a match to TRBD1. The V gene's germline CDR1 is DFQATT and CDR2 SNEGSKA (reference sequence). V shed 5 bases and J 7 bases; nucleotides not matched to a gene: 11. This CDR3 is 14 amino acids long. The CDR3 region is CSARTGPRGQPQHF. DNA for the CDR3: TGCAGTGCTCGGACAGGACCCCGGGGACAGCCCCAGCATTTT.

This clonotype was counted between two and nine times. The rearrangement uses TRBV27 and TRBJ1-4, with 7 bases aligning to TRBD1. J was trimmed by 8 bases and V by 3 bases; bases with no gene match: 0. The germline CDR1 and CDR2 sequences are MNHEY and SMNVEV (reference sequence). The CDR3 runs to 12 residues. Written as DNA, the CDR3 is TGTGCCAGCAGTTTCAGGGGGGAAAAACTGTTTTTT. Amino acid sequence: CASSFRGEKLFF.

This clonotype was observed a few times. V gene TRBV7-9 combines with J gene TRBJ2-7, with no clear D. Between the trimmed V and J ends, which lost 5 bases and 7 bases, there was a span of 12 bases. The V gene's germline CDR1 is SEHNR and CDR2 FQNEAQ (reference sequence). This CDR3 is built from 12 residues. The CDR3 spells CASSPSTGEQYF. The CDR3 coding sequence is TGTGCCAGCAGCCCCTCGACCGGAGAGCAGTACTTC. Full variable domain (outside the CDR3, taken from reference TRBV7-9 and TRBJ2-7): DTGVSQNPRHKITKRGQNVTFRCDPISEHNRLYWYRQTLGQGPEFLTYFQNEAQLEKSRLLSDRFSAERPKGSFSTLEIQRTEQGDSAMYLCASSPSTGEQYFGPGTRLTVT.

J is TRBJ2-7 and V is TRBV9; either TRBD1 or TRBD2 may fit D (6 bases each). The germline CDR1 and CDR2 sequences are SGDLS and YYNGEE. The CDR3 consists of 15 residues. Deletions cut 0 bases from V and 4 bases from J, with 14 bases between. CDR3 residues: CASSVGGALGYEQYF. CDR3 DNA: TGTGCCAGCAGCGTAGGGGGGGCACTTGGGTACGAGCAGTACTTC.

This clonotype was seen a few times. The chain recombines TRBV5-6 with TRBJ2-3; the match to TRBD2 covers 7 bases. Germline V gene sequence: CDR1 SGHDT, CDR2 YYEEEE. The CDR3 runs to 14 residues. Unmatched junction bases numbered 8, after V lost 0 bases and J lost 10 bases. The CDR3 here is CASSLVVAGRAQYF. The CDR3 nucleotides read TGTGCCAGCAGCTTGGTGGTAGCGGGCAGGGCGCAGTATTTT.

This clonotype occurred many times. V gene TRBV4-3 combines with J gene TRBJ2-6; D uncertain. CDR3 length: 17 amino acids. Trimming pared 1 base from V and 0 bases from J, leaving 10 bases between. Germline assignment: CDR1 LGHNA and CDR2 YSLEER. Written as DNA, the CDR3 is TGCGCCAGCAGCCAAGGTCTCCTAATCTCTGGGGCCAACGTCCTGACTTTC. Protein product: CASSQGLLISGANVLTF.

The gene calls are TRBV6-2 or TRBV6-3 and TRBJ1-1; D not resolved. V lost 7 bases and J lost 0, with 9 bases in between. Germline V CDR1 and CDR2: MNHEY, SVGEGT. The CDR3 covers 13 residues. CDR3 sequence (DNA): TGTGCCAGCAAGCCCGGGGTGAACACTGAAGCTTTCTTT. Encoded protein: CASKPGVNTEAFF.

The chain joins TRBV5-1 to TRBJ2-5; D perhaps matches TRBD1 (5 bases). The V and J ends lost 1 base and 2 bases respectively, with 12 bases between them. The germline gives CDR1 SGHRS, CDR2 YFSETQ. The CDR3 loop spans 15 amino acids. CDR3 sequence: CASSLFRAPQETQYF. The CDR3 DNA reads as TGCGCCAGCAGCTTGTTCAGGGCTCCTCAAGAGACCCAGTACTTC.

In its sample, this clonotype ranks as medium-sized. The CDR3 coding sequence is TGTGCCAGCAGCGGAGGGGTCTCTTACGAGCAGTACTTC. Protein: CASSGGVSYEQYF. The chain has TRBV2 and TRBJ2-7; D possibly corresponds to TRBD2 (6 bases). Trimming took 6 bases from V and 4 from J, leaving 13 bases between them. Germline CDR1 reads SNHLY; CDR2 reads FYNNEI. The CDR3 runs to 13 residues.

The chain has TRBV6-2 or TRBV6-3 and TRBJ2-1; 9 nucleotides agree with TRBD2. Losses at the gene ends were 7 bases for V and 5 bases for J; bases not matched to a gene: 3. This CDR3 is built from 13 residues. CDR1 and CDR2 from the germline V gene are MNHEY and SVGEGT. The CDR3, as DNA: TGTGCCAGCAAGCTAGCGGGGAACAATGAGCAGTTCTTC. This encodes CASKLAGNNEQFF.

This clonotype was counted between two and nine times. This sequence joins TRBV7-9 and TRBJ2-1, with 8 bases lining up with TRBD2. Germline V gene sequence: CDR1 SEHNR, CDR2 FQNEAQ (reference sequence). The CDR3 covers 19 residues. The junction had 15 bases not matched to a gene; V was cut back by 5 bases and J by 0 bases. CDR3 DNA sequence: TGTGCCAGCAGCCAGGGGCGGGTACTACTAGCGGACTCCTACAATGAGCAGTTCTTC. Its translation: CASSQGRVLLADSYNEQFF.

The DNA for the CDR3 is TGCGCCAGCAGCTTGGAGGACAATACCTACGAGCAGTACTTC. Translation gives CASSLEDNTYEQYF. The chain employs TRBV5-1 and TRBJ2-7; D is perhaps TRBD1 (5 bases). The CDR3 extends over 14 amino acids. Germline V lookup: CDR1 SGHRS, CDR2 YFSETQ. V was cut by 0 bases and J by 2 bases, with 9 bases left in between.

The chain employs TRBV20-1 and TRBJ2-5; D is uncertain. V lost 6 bases, J lost 5 bases, and 10 bases lay in between. The germline gives CDR1 DFQATT, CDR2 SNEGSKA (reference sequence). CDR3 length equals 11 residues. DNA of the CDR3: TGCAGTGCCCCTCTGGGGGAGACCCAGTACTTC. Its protein product is CSAPLGETQYF.

The CDR3 region is CASSEFGSGYNEQFF. Here the CDR3 DNA reads TGTGCCAGCAGTGAATTTGGTAGCGGTTACAATGAGCAGTTCTTC. This chain connects TRBV25-1 to TRBJ2-1; a possible D gene is TRBD2 (6 bases). Trimming took 1 base from V and 4 from J, leaving 11 bases between them. CDR3 length equals 15 residues. Germline V CDR1 and CDR2: MGHDK, SYGVNS. The whole variable domain, remainder taken from reference TRBV25-1 and TRBJ2-1, is EADIYQTPRYLVIGTGKKITLECSQTMGHDKMYWYQQDPGMELHLIHYSYGVNSTEKGDLSSESTVSRIRTEHFPLTLESARPSHTSQYLCASSEFGSGYNEQFFGPGTRLTVL.

As to this clonotype: This sequence may be a read error, since a much larger clone differs from it by one base. The chain couples TRBV12-3 or TRBV12-4 to TRBJ2-1; D possibly corresponds to TRBD2 (5 bases). Trimming left V 2 bases short and J 7 bases short, with 6 bases between. The CDR3 spans 12 residues. This CDR3 is CASSLWENEQFF. The CDR3 region has the DNA TGTGCCAGCAGTTTATGGGAGAATGAGCAGTTCTTC.

The V and J genes are TRBV7-9 and TRBJ2-3, with 7 bases identical to TRBD2. From germline, CDR1 is SEHNR and CDR2 FQNEAQ (reference sequence). V lost 5 bases and J lost 6; bases outside the gene matches: 14. CDR3 length equals 16 residues. This CDR3 reads CASSPGLVWSFDTQYF. In nucleotides, the CDR3 is TGTGCCAGCAGCCCCGGACTAGTTTGGAGTTTCGATACGCAGTATTTT.

The table lists this clonotype with a few counts. This rearrangement joins TRBV9 to TRBJ2-2, with D uncertain. With 4 bases removed from V and 3 bases from J, the gap between germline ends came to 10 bases. Germline V gene data show CDR1 as SGDLS and CDR2 as YYNGEE. CDR3 length: 14 amino acids. CDR3 region: CASSPNPDTGELFF. The CDR3 DNA reads TGTGCCAGCAGCCCCAACCCGGACACCGGGGAGCTGTTTTTT.

This clonotype was detected only a few times. This chain uses TRBV12-3 or TRBV12-4 with TRBJ1-5; D not certain. The CDR3 has 12 residues. Trimming left V 6 bases short and J 7 bases short, with 10 bases between. As DNA, the CDR3 is TGTGCCAGCAGCCGAGACATACAGCCCCAGCATTTT. This codes for CASSRDIQPQHF.

The chain recombines TRBV7-2 with TRBJ2-5; 10 nucleotides line up with TRBD2. J was trimmed by 4 bases and V by 0 bases; bases with no gene match: 2. Germline CDR1 is SGHTA and CDR2 is FQGNSA. The CDR3 is 15 residues long. CDR3 protein: CASSLATSGVETQYF. CDR3 bases: TGTGCCAGCAGCTTAGCAACTAGCGGGGTAGAGACCCAGTACTTC.

The gene calls are TRBV5-1 and TRBJ2-7, with D maybe TRBD2 (5 bases). Trimming left V 0 bases short and J 4 bases short, with 11 bases between. The CDR3 sequence is 14 residues long. From germline, CDR1 is SGHRS and CDR2 YFSETQ. The CDR3 nucleotides read TGCGCCAGCAGCTTGGAGCTAGCCGGGTACGAGCAGTACTTC. It encodes CASSLELAGYEQYF. The whole variable domain, filled in from reference TRBV5-1 and TRBJ2-7, reads KAGVTQTPRYLIKTRGQQVTLSCSPISGHRSVSWYQQTPGQGLQFLFEYFSETQRNKGNFPGRFSGRQFSNSRSEMNVSTLELGDSALYLCASSLELAGYEQYFGPGTRLTVT.

This clonotype was seen only a few times. V and J are TRBV7-2 and TRBJ2-7, with 7 bases that match TRBD1. Germline V lookup: CDR1 SGHTA, CDR2 FQGNSA. With V trimmed by 8 bases and J by 3 bases, 16 bases remained unmatched. This CDR3 has 16 amino acids. CDR3 region: CASGIPRVTGYYEQYF. CDR3 nucleotide sequence: TGTGCCAGCGGAATCCCTCGCGTGACAGGGTACTACGAGCAGTACTTC.

V is TRBV7-9 and J is TRBJ1-2, with D possibly being TRBD1 (5 bases). This CDR3 has 16 residues. Per the germline V gene, CDR1 is SEHNR and CDR2 is FQNEAQ (reference sequence). V was clipped by 5 bases and J by 0 bases, with 16 bases between them. CDR3 region: CASSLHPRVSNYGYTF. CDR3 DNA sequence: TGTGCCAGCAGCCTTCACCCCAGGGTTTCTAACTATGGCTACACCTTC.

There are a few counts of this clonotype. The rearrangement joins TRBV12-3 or TRBV12-4 to TRBJ2-7; D is unresolved. The CDR3 sequence is 14 residues long. Trimming took off 3 bases at V and 4 bases at J, with 13 bases between the two ends. CDR3: CASSFSLGPYEQYF. CDR3 DNA sequence: TGTGCCAGCAGTTTTTCTTTGGGCCCTTACGAGCAGTACTTC.

V gene TRBV20-1 combines with J gene TRBJ2-1, with D tentatively TRBD1 or TRBD2 (5 bases each). CDR1 and CDR2 (germline): DFQATT, SNEGSKA (reference sequence). This CDR3 spans 16 amino acids. Trimming removed 1 base from V and 7 bases from J, with 20 bases in between. Here the CDR3 reads CSARVPGRSLENEQFF. DNA of the CDR3: TGCAGTGCTAGAGTACCGGGGCGATCTCTCGAGAATGAGCAGTTCTTC.

This clonotype occurred a few times. The V gene is TRBV7-9, the J gene TRBJ2-5; D gene uncertain. The CDR3 runs 16 residues. Per the germline V gene, CDR1 is SEHNR and CDR2 is FQNEAQ (reference sequence). Trimming cost V 3 bases and J 0 bases, with 14 bases left between them. Here the CDR3 DNA reads TGTGCCAGCAGCTTGGAAGAGTGGAGCTACCAAGAGACCCAGTACTTC. This encodes CASSLEEWSYQETQYF.